These T cell receptor beta chains were read from a single sample in a study of early T cells in non-severe SARS-CoV-2 infection. In TCRdb, the 5' RACE reads were re-called with MiXCR into one record per CDR3 protein. Of tens of thousands of distinct CDR3 sequences in the sample, roughly 9.4% are singletons; the top ten hold roughly 4.8%. This sample comprised whole blood, obtained at baseline. The receptors here all came from an adult who was a healthcare worker with PCR-confirmed SARS-CoV-2 infection or an uninfected control (not recorded which). Both conserved end residues are part of each CDR3.

v_call	cdr3_aa
TRBV11-2	CASSKIPGTSASEQFF
TRBV20-1	CSARTPSTTLYNEQFF
TRBV12-5	CASGPGQFTGELFF
TRBV20-1	CSATSQGFNYEQYF
TRBV5-1	CASSLAPDEKLFF
TRBV5-1	CASSLGPGANTGELFF
TRBV11-1	CASSLAVDPSYEQYF
TRBV11-2	CASSLGQAQETQYF
TRBV6-6	CASSYTAASTDTQYF
TRBV7-3	CASSSGLAGGTDTQYF
TRBV11-2	CASSLDNVLAGGLEQYF
TRBV5-4	CASSLFAGQNIQYF
TRBV18	CASSPRSATNEKLFF
TRBV27	CASSLPPYEQYF
TRBV6-6	CASSYPEETQYF
TRBV7-3	CASSPDGTEGEQYF
TRBV11-2	CASSLFGMQTQYF
TRBV6-6	CASRGAQTNTGELFF
TRBV29-1	CSVSRGRSNTGELFF
TRBV29-1	CSVGLGIYEQYF
TRBV11-2	CASSLGALAGDEQYF
TRBV6-5	CASSPSFGSRSGNTIYF
TRBV13	CASSSHRGGEQFF
TRBV7-9	CASSLAETLEQYF
TRBV7-6	CASSLGDIGNTIYF
TRBV11-3	CASSNPGLAALWEQYF
TRBV5-5	CASSFLLSGANVLTF
TRBV6-6	CASSGSARYGYTF
TRBV29-1	CGCANTGELFF
TRBV3-1	CASSQVLAENWNEQFF
TRBV11-2	CASSLALGGGRTDTQYF
TRBV4-1	CASSQEQGSPLHF
TRBV7-9	CASSGYRGPNTGELFF
TRBV10-2	CASSEEGIQPQHF
TRBV28	CASSPGDHSGNTIYF
TRBV2	CASREEQTTETQYF
TRBV6-6	CASSYSRALADQETQYF
TRBV18	CASSPVVSDYYNEQFF
TRBV2	CASSEQGWVEKLFF
TRBV7-2	CASSKIAGGSETQYF
TRBV6-1	CASSKDRYYEQYF
TRBV20-1	CSARDLRQESNNNQPQHF
TRBV12-3/TRBV12-4	CASSFGAQTWAPNYGYTF
TRBV3-1	CASSHQETQYF
TRBV10-1	CASTPGTYYGYTF
TRBV29-1	CSVGGANVLTF
TRBV18	CASSINTGDYNEQFF
TRBV20-1	CSASGGRALREQYF
TRBV29-1	CSVLTGGSTDTQYF
TRBV5-1	CASRGTEYGYTF
TRBV7-2	CASSLLGGRETQYF
TRBV12-3/TRBV12-4	CASSLQGAPEAFF